The rows below give T cell receptor beta chains drawn from one sample of a study of shared clonotypes between healthy human individuals. Assay: immunoSEQ multiplex PCR; the TCRdb copy retains only in-frame clones and omits some. The table has about 1.5 million clones, 95% to 99% seen once. The specimen was naive CD4+ T cells sorted from blood. Source of these receptors: a man younger than 40 in good health. Both conserved end residues are part of each CDR3. D genes are given only for firm matches. Clone size appears in some rows only: once, few, many, or a class for an expanded clone.

TRBV18	TRBJ2-7	13	NA	NA	CASSPFPSYEQYF	TGTGCCAGCTCACCATTCCCATCCTACGAGCAGTACTTC
TRBV5-4	TRBJ2-1	15	NA	NA	CASSLDRPGNNEQFF	TGTGCCAGCAGCTTAGACCGCCCGGGAAACAATGAGCAGTTCTTC
TRBV5-6	TRBJ2-7	17	TRBD2	NA	CASSGVLAGDSPYEQYF	TGTGCCAGCAGCGGGGTGCTAGCGGGAGATTCCCCCTACGAGCAGTACTTC
TRBV5-6	TRBJ2-3	14	NA	NA	CASSLVQGRDTQYF	TGTGCCAGCAGCTTGGTGCAGGGGAGAGATACGCAGTATTTT
TRBV2	TRBJ1-4	14	NA	NA	CASIRTPNNEKLFF	TGTGCCAGCATTAGAACGCCCAATAATGAAAAACTGTTTTTT
TRBV7-9	TRBJ1-1	14	NA	NA	CASSKGRINTEAFF	TGTGCCAGCAGCAAGGGCAGGATTAACACTGAAGCTTTCTTT
TRBV30	TRBJ1-2	13	NA	once	CAWSEGGDGGYTF	TGTGCCTGGAGTGAAGGAGGGGATGGTGGCTACACCTTC
TRBV18	TRBJ1-1	15	TRBD1	NA	CASSPWTGADTEAFF	TGTGCCAGCTCACCATGGACAGGGGCTGACACTGAAGCTTTCTTT
TRBV6-1	TRBJ2-1	15	NA	NA	CANSERGGGRNEQFF	TGTGCCAACAGTGAAAGGGGAGGCGGCCGCAATGAGCAGTTCTTC
TRBV18	TRBJ2-5	14	NA	NA	CASSPLDSEETQYF	TGTGCCAGCTCACCACTAGACTCCGAAGAGACCCAGTACTTC
TRBV18	TRBJ1-2	18	NA	NA	CASSRSSGSPNSLSGYTF	TGTGCCAGCTCACGGTCGAGCGGGAGCCCCAATTCTCTTAGTGGCTACACCTTC
TRBV1	TRBJ2-5	12	NA	once	CTTGDFQETQYF	TGCACCACCGGGGACTTCCAAGAGACCCAGTACTTC
TRBV5-4	TRBJ2-1	15	TRBD1	NA	CASSLAPGQGGEQFF	TGTGCCAGCAGCTTGGCTCCCGGACAGGGTGGTGAGCAGTTCTTC
TRBV18	TRBJ2-3	18	NA	NA	CASSPGLFGTQIVDTQYF	TGTGCCAGCTCACCGGGTCTGTTCGGGACCCAGATAGTTGATACGCAGTATTTT
TRBV27	TRBJ2-1	15	NA	NA	CASSYGLHPYNEQFF	TGTGCCAGCAGTTACGGGCTGCATCCGTACAATGAGCAGTTCTTC
TRBV11-2	TRBJ1-3	16	NA	NA	CASSPLDPGSGNTIYF	TGTGCCAGCAGCCCTTTGGACCCCGGCTCTGGAAACACCATATATTTT
TRBV16	TRBJ2-6	17	TRBD1	NA	CASSRTGIHSGANVLTF	TGTGCCAGCAGCCGGACAGGGATACACTCTGGGGCCAACGTCCTGACTTTC
TRBV28	TRBJ2-7	13	NA	NA	CASSGPLRAEQYF	TGTGCCAGCAGTGGACCGCTCAGGGCCGAGCAGTACTTC
TRBV28	TRBJ1-5	16	NA	once	CASRTRQGSIDQPQHF	TGTGCCAGCAGAACCCGTCAGGGGTCGATAGATCAGCCCCAGCATTTT
TRBV5-1	TRBJ2-1	15	NA	NA	CASSSAGGPYNEQFF	TGCGCCAGCAGCTCGGCCGGGGGCCCCTACAATGAGCAGTTCTTC
TRBV12-5	TRBJ2-7	13	NA	once	CASGLGGAYEQYF	TGTGCTAGTGGTTTGGGAGGGGCCTACGAGCAGTACTTC
TRBV2	TRBJ2-3	15	NA	NA	CASNPRSGPTDTQYF	TGTGCCAGCAATCCCCGTAGCGGCCCCACAGATACGCAGTATTTT
TRBV7-6	TRBJ2-2	18	TRBD2	NA	CASSLGPLAGATTGELFF	TGTGCCAGCAGCTTAGGCCCACTAGCGGGAGCCACCACCGGGGAGCTGTTTTTT
TRBV18	TRBJ2-3	15	NA	NA	CASSPATSSTDTQYF	TGTGCCAGCTCACCTGCCACGAGCAGCACAGATACGCAGTATTTT
TRBV6-4	TRBJ1-1	14	NA	NA	CASSDSGQTLGAFF	TGTGCCAGCAGTGACTCTGGACAAACTCTTGGAGCTTTCTTT
TRBV2	TRBJ2-4	13	NA	NA	CASSDKTLNIQYF	TGTGCCAGCAGTGACAAAACCTTAAACATTCAGTACTTC
TRBV9	TRBJ2-3	16	NA	NA	CASSVGGTLTTDTQYF	TGTGCCAGCAGCGTAGGGGGGACTCTAACCACAGATACGCAGTATTTT
TRBV9	TRBJ2-5	14	NA	NA	CASSVVGAQETQYF	TGTGCCAGCAGCGTAGTAGGGGCCCAAGAGACCCAGTACTTC
TRBV19	TRBJ1-5	14	NA	few	CASSIGRLNQPQHF	TGTGCCAGTAGTATCGGCAGACTCAATCAGCCCCAGCATTTT
TRBV18	TRBJ2-1	14	NA	NA	CASSPAGSYNEQFF	TGTGCCAGCTCACCGGCGGGGTCCTACAATGAGCAGTTCTTC
TRBV7-2	TRBJ2-1	15	NA	NA	CASSLVLTTGSAQFF	TGTGCCAGCAGCTTAGTTCTGACGACGGGCTCGGCGCAGTTCTTC
TRBV6-1	TRBJ1-1	15	NA	NA	CASSDLGHPNTEAFF	TGTGCCAGCAGTGATCTTGGTCACCCGAACACTGAAGCTTTCTTT
TRBV7-3	TRBJ2-2	13	NA	once	CASSLRDPGELFF	TGTGCCAGCAGCTTAAGGGATCCCGGGGAGCTGTTTTTT
TRBV11-2	TRBJ2-7	12	NA	NA	CASSLGGQEQYF	TGTGCCAGCAGCTTAGGGGGACAAGAGCAGTACTTC
TRBV29-1	TRBJ2-1	14	TRBD2	NA	CSLRRTSGKNEQFF	TGCAGCCTGCGCCGGACTAGCGGGAAGAATGAGCAGTTCTTC
TRBV4-1	TRBJ2-3	15	TRBD1	NA	CASSHGRGLGDTQYF	TGCGCCAGCAGCCATGGTAGGGGGCTAGGAGATACGCAGTATTTT
TRBV28	TRBJ1-5	14	NA	NA	CASNYMKSNQPQHF	TGTGCCAGCAATTACATGAAATCTAATCAGCCCCAGCATTTT
TRBV5-4	TRBJ2-5	16	TRBD2	NA	CASSLGLGEVGETQYF	TGTGCCAGCAGCCTCGGACTAGGTGAGGTGGGAGAGACCCAGTACTTC
TRBV7-8	TRBJ2-1	15	NA	NA	CASSPTRGAYNEQFF	TGTGCCAGCAGTCCTACTAGAGGGGCTTACAATGAGCAGTTCTTC
TRBV6-1	TRBJ2-2	14	NA	NA	CASSDYRNTGELFF	TGTGCCAGCAGTGATTATAGGAACACCGGGGAGCTGTTTTTT
TRBV4-3	TRBJ2-1	15	NA	NA	CASSQDTQGYNEQFF	TGCGCCAGCAGCCAAGATACACAGGGCTACAATGAGCAGTTCTTC